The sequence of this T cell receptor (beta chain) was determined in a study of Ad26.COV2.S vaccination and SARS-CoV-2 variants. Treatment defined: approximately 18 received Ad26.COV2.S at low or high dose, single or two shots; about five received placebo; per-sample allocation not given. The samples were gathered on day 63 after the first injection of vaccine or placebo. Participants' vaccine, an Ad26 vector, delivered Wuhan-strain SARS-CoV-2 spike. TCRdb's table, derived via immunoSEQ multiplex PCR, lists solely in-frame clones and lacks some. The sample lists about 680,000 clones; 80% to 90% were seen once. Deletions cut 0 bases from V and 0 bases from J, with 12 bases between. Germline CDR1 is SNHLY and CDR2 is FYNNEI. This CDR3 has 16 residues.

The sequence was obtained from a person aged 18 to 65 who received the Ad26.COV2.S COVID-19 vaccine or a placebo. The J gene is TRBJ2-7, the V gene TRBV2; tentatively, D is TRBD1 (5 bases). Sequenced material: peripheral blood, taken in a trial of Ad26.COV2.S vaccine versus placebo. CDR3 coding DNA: TGTGCCAGCAGTGAAGCCTGGGGCGTCAGCTCCTACGAGCAGTACTTC. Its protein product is CASSEAWGVSSYEQYF.